Each of the 4 T cell receptor beta chains below was sequenced from the same sample in a study of blood T cells in healthy people across ages. Through a sample-barcoded 5' primer and a J-beta primer mix, a second PCR was run for roughly 6 to 11 cycles. Using its own MiXCR run on the 5' RACE reads, TCRdb lists one record per CDR3 protein. The table records approximately 1.5 million distinct CDR3 sequences, roughly two fifths of them present only once. Sequenced input: blood. Receptors originate from a young woman in good health.

The V gene is TRBV9, the J gene TRBJ2-1, with 13 bases aligning to TRBD2. The end of the DNA aligns better with TRBJ2-7, so the J call may be wrong. The germline V gene encodes CDR1 SGDLS and CDR2 YYNGEE. The CDR3 length is 17 residues. CDR3 bases: TGTGCCAGCAGCGTCGGGACTAGCGGGGCCTCCTACAATGAGCAGTACTTC. Its protein is CASSVGTSGASYNEQYF.

In its sample, this clonotype was seen a few times. V usage is TRBV5-1 and J usage is TRBJ2-1, with D tentatively TRBD2 (6 bases). The germline gives CDR1 SGHRS, CDR2 YFSETQ. With 0 bases removed from V and 2 bases from J, the gap between germline ends came to 12 bases. The CDR3 is 16 residues long. The CDR3 DNA follows: TGCGCCAGCAGCTTGGTGTTCCCGGGGGCCTACAATGAGCAGTTCTTC. This gives the protein CASSLVFPGAYNEQFF. Looking up the rest from reference TRBV5-1 and TRBJ2-1 gives the full variable domain: KAGVTQTPRYLIKTRGQQVTLSCSPISGHRSVSWYQQTPGQGLQFLFEYFSETQRNKGNFPGRFSGRQFSNSRSEMNVSTLELGDSALYLCASSLVFPGAYNEQFFGPGTRLTVL.

The chain joins TRBV28 to TRBJ2-1; D is ambiguous. Per germline, CDR1 MDHEN and CDR2 SYDVKM. The CDR3 runs to 14 residues. Trimming pared 6 bases from V and 2 bases from J, leaving 11 bases between. For the CDR3, the DNA is TGTGCCAGCAGACAGCGTACTCCCTACAATGAGCAGTTCTTC. Translated: CASRQRTPYNEQFF.

CDR3 in DNA: TGCGCCGCGGGAAACACTGGCGGGGAGCTGTTTTTT. This translates into CAAGNTGGELFF. V gene TRBV4-1 combines with J gene TRBJ2-2; a possible D gene is TRBD2 (6 bases). Looked up from germline, CDR1 is MGHRA and CDR2 is YSYEKL. This CDR3 has 12 residues. V lost 11 bases to trimming and J lost 7 bases, with 14 bases between them.